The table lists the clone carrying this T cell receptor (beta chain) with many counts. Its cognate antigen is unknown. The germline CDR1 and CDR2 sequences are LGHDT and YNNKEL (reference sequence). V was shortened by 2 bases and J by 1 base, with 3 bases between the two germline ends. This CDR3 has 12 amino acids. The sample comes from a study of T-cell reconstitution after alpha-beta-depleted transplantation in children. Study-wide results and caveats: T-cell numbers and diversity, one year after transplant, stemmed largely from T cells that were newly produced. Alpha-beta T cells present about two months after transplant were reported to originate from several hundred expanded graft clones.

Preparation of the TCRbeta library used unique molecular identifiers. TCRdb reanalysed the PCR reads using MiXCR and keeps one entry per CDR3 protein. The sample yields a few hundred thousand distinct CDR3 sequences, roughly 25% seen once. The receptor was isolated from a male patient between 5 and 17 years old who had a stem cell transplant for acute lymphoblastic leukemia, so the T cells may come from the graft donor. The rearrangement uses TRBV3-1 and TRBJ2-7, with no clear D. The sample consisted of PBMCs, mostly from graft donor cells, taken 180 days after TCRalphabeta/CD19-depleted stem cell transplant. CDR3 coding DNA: TGTGCCAGCAGCCAAAGGTCCTACGAGCAGTACTTC. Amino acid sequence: CASSQRSYEQYF.